This T cell receptor (beta chain) stems from a study of cytomegalovirus exposure and HLA in healthy donors. As for the study in general: Clustering assigned around 77% of the roughly 370 genotyped donors to the Caucasian-associated ancestry cluster.

Amplification used 60 Vbeta primers and 13 Jbeta primers. Profiling relied on immunoSEQ multiplex PCR, and the TCRdb table lists in-frame clones only, not all of them. The sample contains about 160,000 clones, around four fifths of which appear only once. The CDR3 is made up of 15 amino acids. The V gene end was trimmed by 0 bases and the J gene end by 7 bases; junction bases not matched to a gene: 3. CDR1 and CDR2 from the germline V gene are SGHRS and YFSETQ. The clonotype comes from a male donor in good health and CMV-seronegative. The sequencing input was PBMCs. The V call is TRBV5-1, the J call TRBJ2-1; 11 bases map to TRBD2. DNA of the CDR3: TGCGCCAGCAGCTTGGCGGCTAGCGGGAGGAATGAGCAGTTCTTC. This sequence encodes CASSLAASGRNEQFF.